What follows are 29 T cell receptor beta chains derived from one specimen sequenced in a study of T cells in Graves' hyperthyroidism and ophthalmopathy. TCR beta CDR3 region amplification was performed from RNA transcripts. First-round RT-PCR of the TCR CDR3 relied on the HTBI primer set. Each CDR3 protein gets one entry after TCRdb re-called the multiplex PCR reads with MiXCR. The sample carries 620,000 or so distinct CDR3 sequences, around 13% recorded once. The sequenced material came from blood. These receptors all stem from a woman aged 50 to 65 with Graves' ophthalmopathy.

For this clonotype: This could be a read error, since a much larger clone is one nucleotide away. This chain uses TRBV10-3 with TRBJ2-7, with a possible D match to TRBD2 (5 bases). The CDR3 covers 14 residues. Germline V gene sequence: CDR1 ENHRY, CDR2 SYGVKD. The V gene lost 10 bases and the J gene lost 0 bases, with 16 bases spanning the gap. This CDR3 reads CATSATSISYEQYF. CDR3 nucleotides: TGTGCCACCAGCGCCACTAGTATCTCCTACGAGCAGTACTTC.

This clonotype was found many times. V is TRBV18 and J is TRBJ2-2, with D possibly being TRBD1 (6 bases). CDR1 KGHSH and CDR2 LQKENI come from the germline V gene. The CDR3 runs 14 residues. Trimming pared 2 bases from V and 5 bases from J, leaving 9 bases between. The CDR3 DNA follows: TGTGCCAGCTCACCAAATACAGGGACCGGGGAGCTGTTTTTT. It encodes CASSPNTGTGELFF.

This clonotype was seen a few times. CDR3 amino acids: CASTQYHYGYTF. The CDR3 coding sequence is TGTGCCAGCACCCAATATCACTATGGCTACACCTTC. The chain combines TRBV7-2 with TRBJ1-2, with no clear D. Trimming left V 7 bases short and J 3 bases short, with 9 bases between. The CDR3 runs 12 residues. Germline V gene data show CDR1 as SGHTA and CDR2 as FQGNSA.

This clonotype occurred many times. The genes are TRBV7-2 and TRBJ1-5; D is ambiguous. CDR3 length equals 14 residues. Germline lookup yields CDR1 SGHTA and CDR2 FQGNSA. V was cut by 0 bases and J by 1 base, with 4 bases left in between. The CDR3 region is CASSLAPSNQPQHF. CDR3 nucleotide sequence: TGTGCCAGCAGCTTAGCCCCCAGCAATCAGCCCCAGCATTTT.

There are a few counts of this clonotype. The genes are TRBV7-2 and TRBJ2-2; D is possibly TRBD2 (6 bases). The germline CDR1 and CDR2 sequences are SGHTA and FQGNSA. The CDR3 has 17 amino acids. The germline V and J ends were trimmed by 2 bases and 0 bases, with 13 bases remaining between them. The CDR3 DNA sequence: TGTGCCAGCAGCTTACCGGGAGTTGGTCCGAACACCGGGGAGCTGTTTTTT. Translating it yields CASSLPGVGPNTGELFF. Full variable domain (outside the CDR3, taken from reference TRBV7-2 and TRBJ2-2): GAGVSQSPSNKVTEKGKDVELRCDPISGHTALYWYRQSLGQGLEFLIYFQGNSAPDKSGLPSDRFSAERTGGSVSTLTIQRTQQEDSAVYLCASSLPGVGPNTGELFFGEGSRLTVL.

This clonotype was seen at least ten times. The chain employs TRBV7-6 and TRBJ1-1, with unresolved D. Germline assignment: CDR1 SGHVS and CDR2 FNYEAQ. With 5 bases removed from V and 8 bases from J, the gap between germline ends came to 15 bases. The CDR3 consists of 13 residues. The CDR3, as DNA: TGTGCCAGCAGCCCTCTCCTCGATGGAGAAGCTTTCTTT. Protein: CASSPLLDGEAFF.

Of note for this clonotype: A read error may account for a junction end that differs from germline. The rearrangement uses TRBV4-2 and TRBJ1-6; D gene unclear. The germline gives CDR1 LGHNA, CDR2 YNFKEQ. The length of the CDR3 is 16 residues. The CDR3 loop is CASSQGTTRNNSSLHF. CDR3 nucleotides: TGTGCCAGCAGCCAAGGCACGACACGAAATAATTCATCCCTCCACTTT.

This clonotype showed up many times. The chain employs TRBV4-3 and TRBJ1-2; D unclear. The CDR3 has 14 residues. V lost 3 bases to trimming and J lost 8 bases, with 16 bases between them. From germline, CDR1 is LGHNA and CDR2 YSLEER. The CDR3 sequence is CASSQDGRREGYTF. The CDR3, as DNA: TGCGCCAGCAGCCAGGACGGACGGAGGGAGGGCTACACCTTC.

This clonotype was seen repeatedly, ten times or more. The rearrangement links TRBV6-2 or TRBV6-3 to TRBJ2-3; 8 positions agree with TRBD2. J lost 5 bases, V lost 7 bases, and 5 bases had no gene match. The CDR3 runs to 13 residues. Germline V gene lookup returns CDR1 MNHEY and CDR2 SVGEGT. CDR3 bases: TGTGCCAGCATTGCTCTAGCGGGAGATACGCAGTATTTT. Translating gives CASIALAGDTQYF.

This clonotype occurred many times. The chain recombines TRBV7-9 with TRBJ2-7, with 14 bases fitting TRBD2. V was clipped by 1 base and J by 6 bases; unmatched bases: 5. The germline V gene encodes CDR1 SEHNR and CDR2 FQNEAQ (reference sequence). This CDR3 comprises 16 residues. The CDR3 DNA reads TGTGCCAGCAGCTTAGTTGGGGGACTAGCGGGAGTCGAGCAGTACTTC. This sequence encodes CASSLVGGLAGVEQYF.

This clonotype was found many times. The chain couples TRBV5-1 to TRBJ2-1, with 7 positions matching TRBD2. The V gene end was trimmed by 0 bases and the J gene end by 3 bases; junction bases not matched to a gene: 3. From germline, CDR1 is SGHRS and CDR2 YFSETQ. The CDR3 is 15 amino acids. The CDR3 bases are TGCGCCAGCAGCTTGGTGGGAGGGATCTACAATGAGCAGTTCTTC. Translated, it gives CASSLVGGIYNEQFF.

This clonotype was found a few times. The CDR3 reads CASSEWGGQVRNSPLHF. CDR3 DNA: TGTGCCAGCAGCGAGTGGGGTGGACAGGTCCGTAATTCACCCCTCCACTTT. This chain connects TRBV9 to TRBJ1-6; 7 bases are shared with TRBD1. The germline CDR1 and CDR2 sequences are SGDLS and YYNGEE. V shed 3 bases, J shed 6 bases, and the junction held 12 bases outside the gene matches. The CDR3 spans 17 residues.

This clonotype came up many times. The CDR3 reads CASSEVEPTEAFF. CDR3 nucleotide sequence: TGCGCCAGCAGCGAGGTGGAACCCACTGAAGCTTTCTTT. This rearrangement joins TRBV5-1 to TRBJ1-1; D is unclear. The V and J ends lost 4 bases and 4 bases respectively, with 11 bases between them. The CDR3 sequence is 13 residues long. The germline V gene encodes CDR1 SGHRS and CDR2 YFSETQ.

This clonotype was counted a few times. This chain uses TRBV28 with TRBJ2-5, with TRBD2 identical over 7 bases. The germline V gene has CDR1 MDHEN and CDR2 SYDVKM. The V segment lost 6 bases and the J segment 1 base; nucleotides outside the gene matches: 11. The CDR3 has 16 residues. The CDR3 DNA reads as TGTGCCAGCAGCTTGAATGGCGGGGGATTCCAAGAGACCCAGTACTTC. Encoded protein: CASSLNGGGFQETQYF.

The gene calls are TRBV27 and TRBJ1-2; TRBD1 agrees at 7 bases. Trimming cost V 4 bases and J 7 bases; bases outside gene matches: 6. This CDR3 contains 13 residues. Germline V gene sequence: CDR1 MNHEY, CDR2 SMNVEV (reference sequence). The CDR3 region is CASSSTGIGGYTF. The DNA of the CDR3 is TGTGCCAGCAGTTCGACAGGGATTGGTGGCTACACCTTC.

This clonotype came up a few times. V usage is TRBV4-2 and J usage is TRBJ2-7, with D unclear. Germline lookup yields CDR1 LGHNA and CDR2 YNFKEQ. CDR3 size: 16 residues. Trimming took 0 bases from V and 0 from J, leaving 12 bases between them. The CDR3 bases are TGTGCCAGCAGCCAAGACGTTACAGTTTCCTCCTACGAGCAGTACTTC. Translating it yields CASSQDVTVSSYEQYF.

In its sample, this clonotype was seen many times. The chain links TRBV24-1 to TRBJ2-5; 9 positions agree with TRBD1. There are 13 residues in the CDR3. Germline V lookup: CDR1 KGHDR, CDR2 SFDVKD. V trimming: 5 bases; J trimming: 5 bases; junction bases outside the gene matches: 2. CDR3 nucleotides: TGTGCCACCAGTGTACAGGGGGCGGAGACCCAGTACTTC. Its translation is CATSVQGAETQYF.

This clonotype came up many times. This chain joins TRBV30 and TRBJ2-6; D is uncertain. With 3 bases removed from V and 0 bases from J, the gap between germline ends came to 9 bases. This CDR3 has 15 residues. From germline, CDR1 is GTSNPN and CDR2 SVGIG (reference sequence). CDR3 sequence: CAWSGRISGANVLTF. CDR3 coding DNA: TGTGCCTGGAGCGGACGGATCTCTGGGGCCAACGTCCTGACTTTC.

The chain is built from TRBV30 and TRBJ1-2, with a weak D call TRBD1 (5 bases). The germline V and J ends were trimmed by 2 bases and 4 bases, with 14 bases remaining between them. This CDR3 is built from 14 residues. Germline V lookup: CDR1 GTSNPN, CDR2 SVGIG (reference sequence). This chain's CDR3 is CAWSQQANVYGYTF. CDR3 coding DNA: TGTGCCTGGAGTCAACAGGCGAACGTCTATGGCTACACCTTC.

This clonotype showed up just a few times. J is TRBJ2-7 and V is TRBV29-1, with TRBD2 matching 7 bases. Germline V gene sequence: CDR1 SQVTM, CDR2 ANQGSEA. The CDR3 contains 16 residues. Losses at the gene ends were 3 bases for V and 7 bases for J; bases not matched to a gene: 18. The CDR3 DNA follows: TGCAGCGTTGAGGGAGTTCGGGGGAGGGTAACGAGGGAGCAGTACTTC. As protein: CSVEGVRGRVTREQYF.

This clonotype occurred many times. The chain has TRBV28 and TRBJ2-7; D gene unclear. The CDR3 totals 12 residues. Germline V CDR1 and CDR2: MDHEN, SYDVKM. Trimming left V 3 bases short and J 6 bases short, with 9 bases between. The CDR3 is CASSFVGFEQYF. DNA for the CDR3: TGTGCCAGCAGTTTTGTAGGGTTCGAGCAGTACTTC. The full variable domain, with the rest looked up from reference TRBV28 and TRBJ2-7, is DVKVTQSSRYLVKRTGEKVFLECVQDMDHENMFWYRQDPGLGLRLIYFSYDVKMKEKGDIPEGYSVSREKKERFSLILESASTNQTSMYLCASSFVGFEQYFGPGTRLTVT.

This clonotype was recorded many times. The chain employs TRBV7-9 and TRBJ2-1; TRBD1 or TRBD2 may be the D gene (5 bases each). The V gene lost 8 bases and the J gene lost 13 bases, with 12 bases spanning the gap. From germline, CDR1 is SEHNR and CDR2 FQNEAQ (reference sequence). The CDR3 runs to 10 residues. The DNA of the CDR3 is TGTGCCAGCTCTGGGGGTAATCAGTTCTTC. Translating gives CASSGGNQFF.

This clonotype was recorded a few times. This chain joins TRBV28 and TRBJ1-1; D might be TRBD1 (5 bases). Germline V gene data show CDR1 as MDHEN and CDR2 as SYDVKM. Trimming removed 3 bases from V and 0 bases from J, with 11 bases in between. This CDR3 region has 15 residues. The CDR3 loop reads CASSLRRALNTEAFF. CDR3 DNA: TGTGCCAGCAGTTTGCGCAGGGCCCTGAACACTGAAGCTTTCTTT.

This clonotype appeared many times. V usage is TRBV6-2 or TRBV6-3 and J usage is TRBJ2-2; 10 nucleotides align to TRBD2. This CDR3 is 16 amino acids long. CDR1 is MNHEY and CDR2 is SVGEGT in the germline V gene. The V segment lost 2 bases and the J segment 6 bases; nucleotides outside the gene matches: 6. The CDR3 sequence: CASSYPSGRVAGELFF. In DNA, the CDR3 is TGTGCCAGCAGTTACCCTAGCGGGAGAGTCGCCGGGGAGCTGTTTTTT.

This clonotype has a count of ten or more. The V and J genes are TRBV30 and TRBJ2-5; D is uncertain. Trimming shortened V by 7 bases and J by 2 bases, and 5 bases separated the two germline ends. The CDR3 is made up of 10 amino acids. Germline V gene sequence: CDR1 GTSNPN, CDR2 SVGIG (reference sequence). The DNA for the CDR3 is TGTGCCTTTCAGCAAGAGACCCAGTACTTC. This encodes CAFQQETQYF.

V gene TRBV25-1 combines with J gene TRBJ1-1, with a tentative D call TRBD1 (5 bases). Between the trimmed V and J ends, which lost 2 bases and 5 bases, there was a span of 9 bases. The CDR3 sequence is 13 residues long. CDR1 MGHDK and CDR2 SYGVNS come from the germline V gene. DNA for the CDR3: TGTGCCAGCAGTGAACAGGGTAGAACTGAAGCTTTCTTT. Its translation is CASSEQGRTEAFF.

The chain has TRBV20-1 and TRBJ1-5; D is unclear. Germline CDR1 is DFQATT and CDR2 is SNEGSKA (reference sequence). Trimming cost V 3 bases and J 0 bases, with 6 bases left between them. The CDR3 totals 13 residues. The CDR3 DNA is TGCAGTGCTAGTCGAGGTAGCAATCAGCCCCAGCATTTT. It is translated as CSASRGSNQPQHF.

There are a few counts of this clonotype. This rearrangement joins TRBV10-3 to TRBJ2-2; the D is unclear. Deletions cut 7 bases from V and 8 bases from J, with 8 bases between. In germline, CDR1 is ENHRY, CDR2 SYGVKD. The CDR3 spans 11 residues. The CDR3: CAITRSGELFF. In nucleotides, the CDR3 is TGTGCCATCACCCGTTCTGGGGAGCTGTTTTTT.

The sample holds many counts of this clonotype. The chain couples TRBV5-1 to TRBJ2-3, with 8 bases matching TRBD1. Germline V gives CDR1 SGHRS, CDR2 YFSETQ. CDR3 length: 16 amino acids. V shed 7 bases and J 0 bases; nucleotides not matched to a gene: 10. CDR3 nucleotide sequence: TGCGCCAGCCATACCGGACAGGGCGACAGCACAGATACGCAGTATTTT. It codes for CASHTGQGDSTDTQYF.